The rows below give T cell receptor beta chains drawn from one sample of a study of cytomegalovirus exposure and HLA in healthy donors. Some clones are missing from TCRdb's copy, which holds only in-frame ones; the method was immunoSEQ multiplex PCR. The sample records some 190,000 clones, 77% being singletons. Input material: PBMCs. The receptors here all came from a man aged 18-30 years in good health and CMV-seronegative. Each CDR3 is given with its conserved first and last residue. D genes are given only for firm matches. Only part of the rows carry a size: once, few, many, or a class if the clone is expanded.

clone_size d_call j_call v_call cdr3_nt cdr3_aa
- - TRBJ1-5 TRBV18 TGTGCCAGCTCACCACCGTTATTATCAGGGGAACAGCCCCAGCATTTT CASSPPLLSGEQPQHF
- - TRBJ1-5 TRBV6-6 TGTGCCAGCAGTTACGATTCCCGGGGGGGCAATCAGCCCCAGCATTTT CASSYDSRGGNQPQHF
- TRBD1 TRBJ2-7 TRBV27 TGTGCCAGCAGTCGAGGACAGGGCTCGATTACCTACGAGCAGTACTTC CASSRGQGSITYEQYF
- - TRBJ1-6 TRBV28 TGTGCCAGCAGTTTAGCGAGGGATAATTCACCCCTCCACTTT CASSLARDNSPLHF
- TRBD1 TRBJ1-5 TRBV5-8 TGTGCCAGCAGCTTAAGGGACAGGGCGTTTGGTCAGCCCCAGCATTTT CASSLRDRAFGQPQHF
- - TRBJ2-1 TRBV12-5 TGTGCTAGTGGTTCCTCGTCCTACAATGAGCAGTTCTTC CASGSSSYNEQFF
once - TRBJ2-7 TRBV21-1 TGTGCCACTCATCCGTGGGTTTCAGGGGGCGGGAGCTACGAGCAGTACTTC CATHPWVSGGGSYEQYF
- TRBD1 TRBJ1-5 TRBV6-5 TGTGCCAGCAGACCCCGACAGGGGAGTCAGCCCCAGCATTTT CASRPRQGSQPQHF
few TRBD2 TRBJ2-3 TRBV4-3 TGCGCCAGCAGCCAAGATCGTGCCAGCGGGGGGCATACGCAGTATTTT CASSQDRASGGHTQYF
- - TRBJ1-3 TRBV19 TGTGCCAGTAGTAGACAACAGGGATTTGGAAACACCATATATTTT CASSRQQGFGNTIYF
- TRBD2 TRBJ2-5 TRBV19 TGTGCCAGTAGTAAACTAGCGGGGGGGCAAGAGACCCAGTACTTC CASSKLAGGQETQYF
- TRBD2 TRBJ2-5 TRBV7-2 TGTGCCAGCAGCAAGAGACGAGCGGGGGGGCAGGAGACCCAGTACTTC CASSKRRAGGQETQYF
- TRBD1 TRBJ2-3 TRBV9 TGTGCCAGCAGAGGGGACAGTAATACGCAGTATTTT CASRGDSNTQYF
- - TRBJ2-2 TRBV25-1 TGTGCCAGCAGTGAAGACGGATCTCGGGCCGGGGAGCTGTTTTTT CASSEDGSRAGELFF
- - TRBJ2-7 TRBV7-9 TGTGCCAGCAGCCCCACTTCTAGACGGCTATACGAGCAGTACTTC CASSPTSRRLYEQYF
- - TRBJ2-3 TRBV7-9 TGTGCCAGCAGCTCCAGGGTAACTGGCACAGATACGCAGTATTTT CASSSRVTGTDTQYF
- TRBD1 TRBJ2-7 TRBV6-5 TGTGCCAGCAGTGGACAGGCCTTCTCCTACGAGCAGTACTTC CASSGQAFSYEQYF
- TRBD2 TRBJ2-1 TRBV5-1 TGCGCCAGCAGCTCTCGCGCAGCGGGAAACAATGAGCAGTTCTTC CASSSRAAGNNEQFF
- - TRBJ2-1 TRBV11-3 TGTGCCAGCAGCTCCCAGATCCGGAGGAATGAGCAGTTCTTC CASSSQIRRNEQFF
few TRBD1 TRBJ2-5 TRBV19 TGTGCCACTCGACAGGGGGCGCGGGAGACCCAGTACTTC CATRQGARETQYF
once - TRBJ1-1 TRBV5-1 TGCGCCAGCAGCTTGGTGGGGGGGCCGAATACTGAAGCTTTCTTT CASSLVGGPNTEAFF
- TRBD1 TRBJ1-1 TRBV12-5 TGTGCTAGTGGTTTACGATCGGGACAGCCCTGCGGAGCTTTCTTT CASGLRSGQPCGAFF
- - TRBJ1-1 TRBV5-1 TGCGCCAGCAGCCCGGGAGGGCAGGGGTCAGACACTGAAGCTTTCTTT CASSPGGQGSDTEAFF
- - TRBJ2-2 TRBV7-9 TGTTCCAGCAGCTTTGGGGGGAGGCGGTTCGGAAGGACCGGGGAGCTGTTTTTT CSSSFGGRRFGRTGELFF
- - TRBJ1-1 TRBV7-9 TGTGCCAGCAGCTTACGGGTCTCGGAAGCCACTGAAGCTTTCTTT CASSLRVSEATEAFF
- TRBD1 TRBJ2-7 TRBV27 TGTGCCAGCAGATCAGTTGGGACAGGTTCCTACGAGCAGTACTTC CASRSVGTGSYEQYF
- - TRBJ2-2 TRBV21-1 TGTGCCAGCATCTACTTCCCGAGCAGGGGGCGCCTGGACACCGGGGAGCTGTTTTTT CASIYFPSRGRLDTGELFF
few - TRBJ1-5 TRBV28 TGTGCCAGCAGTTCCTACCCGAGTAATCAGCCCCAGCATTTT CASSSYPSNQPQHF
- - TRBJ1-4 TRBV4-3 TGCGCCAGCAGCGTCGAAAGGGGTAATGAAAAACTGTTTTTT CASSVERGNEKLFF
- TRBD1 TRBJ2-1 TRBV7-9 TGTTCCAGCAGCTTAACCGGGACAGAAAAGTTCTTC CSSSLTGTEKFF
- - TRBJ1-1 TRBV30 - CAWSVGRGIGF
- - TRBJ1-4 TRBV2 TGTGCCAGCAGTGAGGGTCTCAGGGTTTCGCTGTTTTTT CASSEGLRVSLFF
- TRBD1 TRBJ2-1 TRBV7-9 TGTGCCAGCGGGGGGACAGGGGGCAGTTCTGGCTACAATGAGCAGTTCTTC CASGGTGGSSGYNEQFF
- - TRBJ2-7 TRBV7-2 TGTGCCAGCGGCCGGGCCTACGAGCAGTACTTC CASGRAYEQYF
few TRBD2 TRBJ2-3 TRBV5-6 TGTGCCAGCAGCTTCTTTAGCGGGGAGAGCACAGATACGCAGTATTTT CASSFFSGESTDTQYF
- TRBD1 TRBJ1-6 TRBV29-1 TGCAGCGGCGCGGACAGGGGGCATAATTCACCCCTCCACTTT CSGADRGHNSPLHF
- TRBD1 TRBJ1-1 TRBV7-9 TGTGCCAGCAGCTTTACGGGACAGGGGAACACTGAAGCTTTCTTT CASSFTGQGNTEAFF
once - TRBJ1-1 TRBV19 TGTGCCAGTAGTTCGTCAGGGGCGCGCACTGAAGCTTTCTTT CASSSSGARTEAFF
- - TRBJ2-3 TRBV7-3 TGTGCCAGCAGCCCCCGGGACTTAGGAGATACGCAGTATTTT CASSPRDLGDTQYF
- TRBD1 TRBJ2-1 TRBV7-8 TGTGCCAGCAGCTTGGACAGGGGGCGAGTCAATGAGCAGTTCTTC CASSLDRGRVNEQFF
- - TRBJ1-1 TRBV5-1 TGCGCCAGCAGCTTGGGAGGGGCAGGGGACACTGAAGCTTTCTTT CASSLGGAGDTEAFF
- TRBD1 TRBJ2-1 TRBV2 TGTGCCAGCAGTGAAGGAAGTGGACAGGGAAATAATGAGCAGTTCTTC CASSEGSGQGNNEQFF
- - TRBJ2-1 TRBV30 TGTGCCTGGAGTAGCGGAAGCTCCTACAATGAGCAGTTCTTC CAWSSGSSYNEQFF
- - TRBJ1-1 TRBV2 TGTGCCAGCGGGGGGGTGAGGGTGGGCACTGAAGCTTTCTTT CASGGVRVGTEAFF
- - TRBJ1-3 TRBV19 TGTGCCAACCAGGGGAGATCTGGAAACACCATATATTTT CANQGRSGNTIYF
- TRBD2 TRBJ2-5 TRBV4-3 TGCGCCAGCAGCCAAGTGAGACTAGCGGGAGCAGAGACCCAGTACTTC CASSQVRLAGAETQYF
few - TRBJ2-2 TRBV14 TGTGCCAGCAGCCAAGGGGTGGTCTCCTCACGGGGCGGGGAGCTGTTTTTT CASSQGVVSSRGGELFF
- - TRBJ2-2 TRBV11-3 TGTGCCAGCAGCTCCGTTTGGGGCGGGACTCGGGAGCTGTTTTTT CASSSVWGGTRELFF
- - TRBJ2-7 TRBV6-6 TGTGCCAGCAGTTCCCTCGTTGGAGCGTTCTCCTACGAGCAGTACTTC CASSSLVGAFSYEQYF
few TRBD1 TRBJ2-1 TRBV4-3 TGCGCCAGCAGCCCGTGGGACAGCTACAATGAGCAGTTCTTC CASSPWDSYNEQFF
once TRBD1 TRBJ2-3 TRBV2 TGTGCCAGTGATAAGACAGGGGGCTTCCCAGATACGCAGTATTTT CASDKTGGFPDTQYF
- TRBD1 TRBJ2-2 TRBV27 TGTGCCAGCAGTTCCAGGGGGACCACCGGGGAGCTGTTTTTT CASSSRGTTGELFF
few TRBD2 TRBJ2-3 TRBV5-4 TGTGCCAGCGGTCTACCCGGGGGGATTAGCACAGATACGCAGTATTTT CASGLPGGISTDTQYF
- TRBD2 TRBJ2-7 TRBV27 TGTGCCAGCAGTATGTCCAGCGGGGGGTACGAGCAGTACTTC CASSMSSGGYEQYF
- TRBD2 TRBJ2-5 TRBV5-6 TGTGCCAGCAGCTGGACTAGCGGGGGGATCCAAGAGACCCAGTACTTC CASSWTSGGIQETQYF
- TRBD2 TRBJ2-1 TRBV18 TGTGCCAGCTCACCAGGAGCGGGGGGCCTCAATGAGCAGTTCTTC CASSPGAGGLNEQFF
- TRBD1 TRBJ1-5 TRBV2 TGTGCCAGCAGAGGGGGACAGGTGACTTACTCTAGCAATCAGCCCCAGCATTTT CASRGGQVTYSSNQPQHF
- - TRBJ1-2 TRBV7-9 TGTGCCAGCAGCCCCCCGGGGTTATATGGCTACACCTTC CASSPPGLYGYTF